A single sample is the source of the 13 T cell receptor beta chains below, sequenced in a study of blood T cell repertoires in COVID-19. Assay: immunoSEQ multiplex PCR; the TCRdb copy retains only in-frame clones and omits some. Seen here are some 400,000 clones, almost 90% observed once, and the top ten hold 6.5% to 8%. Sequencing was performed on peripheral blood. Receptors originate from a man aged 18 to 29 with active or convalescent COVID-19.

The chain is built from TRBV4-2 and TRBJ2-4; 11 bases map to TRBD2. V trimming: 1 base; J trimming: 6 bases; junction bases outside the gene matches: 11. Per germline, CDR1 LGHNA and CDR2 YNFKEQ. The CDR3 totals 18 residues. In DNA form, the CDR3 reads TGTGCCAGCAGCCAAGCCCAACTAGCGGGGGTTGGTCGAAACATTCAGTACTTC. Translated: CASSQAQLAGVGRNIQYF.

V and J are TRBV27 and TRBJ1-5; TRBD1 agrees at 7 bases. Germline V lookup: CDR1 MNHEY, CDR2 SMNVEV (reference sequence). Unmatched junction bases numbered 13, after V lost 5 bases and J lost 3 bases. The CDR3 loop spans 17 amino acids. The DNA of the CDR3 is TGTGCCAGCAGTAAATCATCAGGGGGTACCTCCAATCAGCCCCAGCATTTT. It codes for CASSKSSGGTSNQPQHF.

This clone was observed a single time. The chain joins TRBV28 to TRBJ1-4, with D hard to call. V dropped 5 bases and J dropped 5 bases, with 18 bases sitting between them. Germline CDR1 MDHEN, CDR2 SYDVKM. The CDR3 length is 16 residues. The CDR3 sequence is CASSLNRGVKNEKLFF. CDR3 DNA: TGTGCCAGCAGTCTTAACCGGGGTGTGAAAAATGAAAAACTGTTTTTT.

The chain has TRBV4-3 and TRBJ2-3; the match to TRBD1 covers 8 bases. Germline V gene sequence: CDR1 LGHNA, CDR2 YSLEER. The CDR3 spans 15 residues. The V segment lost 0 bases and the J segment 9 bases; nucleotides outside the gene matches: 8. The CDR3 reads CASSQDADRVFTQYF. The CDR3 DNA reads as TGCGCCAGCAGCCAAGATGCGGACAGGGTATTCACGCAGTATTTT.

J is TRBJ2-7 and V is TRBV5-4; tentative D call: TRBD2 (6 bases). The CDR3 has 15 residues. Per the germline V gene, CDR1 is SGHNT and CDR2 is YYREEE (reference sequence). The V and J ends lost 7 bases and 0 bases respectively, with 17 bases between them. CDR3 region: CASAIAGGSSYEQYF. CDR3 nucleotide sequence: TGTGCCAGCGCCATCGCCGGAGGGAGCTCCTACGAGCAGTACTTC.

The chain is built from TRBV19 and TRBJ1-1, with TRBD1 matching 7 bases. The CDR3 is 15 amino acids. CDR1 is LNHDA and CDR2 is SQIVND in the germline V gene (reference sequence). The junction had 5 bases not matched to a gene; V was cut back by 2 bases and J by 2 bases. The CDR3 loop is CASSIMEGANTEAFF. CDR3 coding DNA: TGTGCCAGTAGTATAATGGAGGGGGCAAACACTGAAGCTTTCTTT.

The sample holds one count of this clone. V and J are TRBV7-8 and TRBJ2-2, with D maybe TRBD2 (6 bases). V dropped 1 base and J dropped 6 bases, with 9 bases sitting between them. CDR1 is SGHVS and CDR2 is FQNEAQ in the germline V gene. The CDR3 extends over 14 amino acids. CDR3 bases: TGTGCCAGCAGCTTAGGAAGCGGGTCCGGGGAGCTGTTTTTT. Encoded protein: CASSLGSGSGELFF.

The rearrangement uses TRBV6-5 and TRBJ1-1; TRBD1 matches at 9 bases. Per the germline V gene, CDR1 is MNHEY and CDR2 is SVGAGI. The V and J ends lost 6 bases and 8 bases, in that order; junction bases with no gene match: 4. This CDR3 region has 12 residues. CDR3 DNA: TGTGCCAGCAGGACACAGGGGGCGGAAGCTTTCTTT. Its protein product is CASRTQGAEAFF.

This clone was detected only a few times. The chain joins TRBV7-2 to TRBJ1-4; 7 nucleotides match TRBD1. This CDR3 has 16 amino acids. J lost 1 base, V lost 3 bases, and 5 bases had no gene match. Germline values: CDR1 SGHTA, CDR2 FQGNSA. This CDR3 is CASSLGQGGTNEKLFF. DNA for the CDR3: TGTGCCAGCAGCTTGGGGCAGGGGGGAACTAATGAAAAACTGTTTTTT.

The rearrangement joins TRBV6-5 to TRBJ1-5; 11 bases agree with TRBD1. Germline values: CDR1 MNHEY, CDR2 SVGAGI. This CDR3 comprises 15 residues. V lost 6 bases and J lost 2; bases outside the gene matches: 3. DNA for the CDR3: TGTGCCAGCAGGGACAGGGGGCTGGGCAATCAGCCCCAGCATTTT. Translated: CASRDRGLGNQPQHF.

V gene TRBV18 combines with J gene TRBJ1-1; 7 bases match TRBD1. Looked up from germline, CDR1 is KGHSH and CDR2 is LQKENI. CDR3 size: 13 residues. The V and J ends lost 2 bases and 5 bases, in that order; junction bases with no gene match: 2. Here the CDR3 reads CASSPTDRTEAFF. CDR3 DNA: TGTGCCAGCTCACCAACGGACAGGACTGAAGCTTTCTTT. Complete variable domain (other parts from reference TRBV18 and TRBJ1-1): NAGVMQNPRHLVRRRGQEARLRCSPMKGHSHVYWYRQLPEEGLKFMVYLQKENIIDESGMPKERFSAEFPKEGPSILRIQQVVRGDSAAYFCASSPTDRTEAFFGQGTRLTVV.

This rearrangement joins TRBV7-2 to TRBJ2-5; 9 nucleotides align to TRBD2. In germline, CDR1 is SGHTA, CDR2 FQGNSA. Losses at the gene ends were 2 bases for V and 1 base for J; bases not matched to a gene: 5. This CDR3 is built from 16 residues. This CDR3 reads CASSLLAGSIQETQYF. CDR3 sequence (DNA): TGTGCCAGCAGCTTACTAGCGGGGTCAATCCAAGAGACCCAGTACTTC.

The chain employs TRBV6-1 and TRBJ1-5; 10 bases map to TRBD1. The CDR3 is made up of 14 amino acids. J was trimmed by 4 bases and V by 8 bases; bases with no gene match: 5. Germline V gene data show CDR1 as MNHNS and CDR2 as SASEGT. The CDR3 nucleotides read TGTGCCAGCTCCGGGACAGGGGCAAATCAGCCCCAGCATTTT. Translation: CASSGTGANQPQHF.